A single sample gave rise to the 13 T cell receptor beta chains below, sequenced in a study of T cell responses to AZD1222 COVID-19 vaccine. The table came from immunoSEQ multiplex PCR; TCRdb's copy has only in-frame clones and leaves some out. The record lists some 150,000 clones, of which the ten most abundant hold about 2.2%. The sample taken for sequencing was peripheral blood. The receptors were sampled from an adult in good health.

The genes are TRBV21-1 and TRBJ2-1; the DNA was not compared with TRBD2, the D call given in the table. TRBV21-1 corresponds to a pseudogene. The CDR3 spans 13 residues. The CDR3 is CASSKGTAVEQFF. In DNA, the CDR3 is TGTGCCAGCAGCAAAGGCACGGCGGTTGAGCAGTTCTTC.

The chain joins TRBV5-1 to TRBJ2-1; either TRBD1 or TRBD2 may fit D (7 bases each). Germline V gives CDR1 SGHRS, CDR2 YFSETQ. The CDR3 is 16 residues long. V lost 0 bases and J lost 8, with 18 bases in between. The CDR3 is CASSLDGRGGRDEQFF. The CDR3 DNA sequence: TGCGCCAGCAGCTTGGACGGCAGGGGGGGACGCGATGAGCAGTTCTTC.

V usage is TRBV3-1 (or the pseudogene TRBV3-2) and J usage is TRBJ2-2; 10 bases are shared with TRBD1. The CDR3 has 18 residues. V dropped 2 bases and J dropped 5; count of bases not matched to a gene: 11. In germline, CDR1 is LGHDT, CDR2 YNNKEL (reference sequence). CDR3 protein: CASSQTPVDRGVTGELFF. As DNA, the CDR3 is TGTGCCAGCAGCCAAACCCCTGTGGACAGGGGGGTGACCGGGGAGCTGTTTTTT.

This chain connects TRBV6-1 to TRBJ2-3, with 9 bases aligning to TRBD2. CDR3 length: 18 residues. V gave up 1 base and J gave up 4 bases; unmatched junction bases: 12. Germline V CDR1 and CDR2: MNHNS, SASEGT. This CDR3 reads CASSEEGFAGGPADTQYF. Written as DNA, the CDR3 is TGTGCCAGCAGTGAAGAGGGTTTCGCGGGGGGGCCGGCAGATACGCAGTATTTT.

The chain links TRBV9 to TRBJ1-2, with D maybe TRBD1 (6 bases). The CDR3 consists of 14 residues. Between the trimmed V and J ends, which lost 4 bases and 4 bases, there was a span of 14 bases. Germline V gene data show CDR1 as SGDLS and CDR2 as YYNGEE. The CDR3 nucleotides are TGTGCCAGCAGCACCTCGACAGGAACCTATGGCTACACCTTC. It translates to CASSTSTGTYGYTF.

The chain joins TRBV5-4 to TRBJ2-3; D is unresolved. The CDR3 is 12 residues long. V was clipped by 3 bases and J by 6 bases, with 8 bases between them. The germline gives CDR1 SGHNT, CDR2 YYREEE (reference sequence). The CDR3 sequence is CASSWDRDTQYF. In DNA, the CDR3 is TGTGCCAGCAGCTGGGATAGGGATACGCAGTATTTT.

The chain combines TRBV7-9 with TRBJ1-4; 9 bases map to TRBD1. The CDR3 is 16 amino acids. V dropped 5 bases and J dropped 7; count of bases not matched to a gene: 11. Germline V gene data show CDR1 as SEHNR and CDR2 as FQNEAQ (reference sequence). Here the CDR3 reads CASSHRPGQGGEKLFF. The CDR3 region has the DNA TGTGCCAGCAGCCATCGGCCGGGACAGGGAGGTGAAAAACTGTTTTTT.

The rearrangement uses TRBV6-1 and TRBJ1-1, with 7 bases aligning to TRBD1. There are 16 residues in the CDR3. The germline gives CDR1 MNHNS, CDR2 SASEGT. The V gene end was trimmed by 0 bases and the J gene end by 6 bases; junction bases not matched to a gene: 10. CDR3: CASSEAEGAGGAEAFF. The CDR3 DNA reads TGTGCCAGCAGTGAAGCAGAGGGGGCTGGTGGGGCTGAAGCTTTCTTT.

The chain joins TRBV11-1 to TRBJ2-1; 10 bases are a match to TRBD2. The trim removed 2 bases at V and 5 bases at J, leaving 6 bases unmatched. From germline, CDR1 is SGHAT and CDR2 FQDESV (reference sequence). This CDR3 spans 16 amino acids. The CDR3 coding sequence is TGTGCCAGCAGCTTAACTGGACTAGCGGCAAACAATGAGCAGTTCTTC. Translation gives CASSLTGLAANNEQFF.

The rearrangement joins TRBV5-6 to TRBJ1-5, with D perhaps matching TRBD1 (5 bases). Trimming cost V 2 bases and J 6 bases, with 15 bases left between them. CDR1 and CDR2 from the germline V gene are SGHDT and YYEEEE. The CDR3 has 15 residues. CDR3 in DNA: TGTGCCAGCAGCTTACTAGGGCAGGGCGGTCAGCCCCAGCATTTT. Its translation: CASSLLGQGGQPQHF.

The chain links TRBV7-9 to TRBJ1-2; 7 bases map to TRBD1. Per germline, CDR1 SEHNR and CDR2 FQNEAQ (reference sequence). Trimming at V came to 7 bases and at J to 6 bases, leaving 11 bases not matched to a gene. This CDR3 region has 14 residues. The CDR3: CASTGQATGHGYTF. The CDR3 DNA is TGTGCCAGCACCGGACAGGCGACCGGACATGGCTACACCTTC.

The rearrangement joins TRBV5-1 to TRBJ1-1; D is possibly TRBD1 (5 bases). CDR1 SGHRS and CDR2 YFSETQ come from the germline V gene. Trimming took off 0 bases at V and 3 bases at J, with 12 bases between the two ends. The CDR3 has 15 residues. DNA of the CDR3: TGCGCCAGCAGCTTGGCACCCAGGGTGGACACTGAAGCTTTCTTT. Translation gives CASSLAPRVDTEAFF. Combining the CDR3 with reference TRBV5-1 and TRBJ1-1 gives the whole variable domain KAGVTQTPRYLIKTRGQQVTLSCSPISGHRSVSWYQQTPGQGLQFLFEYFSETQRNKGNFPGRFSGRQFSNSRSEMNVSTLELGDSALYLCASSLAPRVDTEAFFGQGTRLTVV.

The chain joins TRBV6-5 to TRBJ1-2; D is perhaps TRBD1 (6 bases). CDR1 MNHEY and CDR2 SVGAGI come from the germline V gene. This CDR3 region has 12 residues. V lost 2 bases, J lost 8 bases, and 9 bases lay in between. This CDR3 is CASSYAGDGYTF. In DNA form, the CDR3 reads TGTGCCAGCAGTTACGCAGGGGACGGCTACACCTTC.